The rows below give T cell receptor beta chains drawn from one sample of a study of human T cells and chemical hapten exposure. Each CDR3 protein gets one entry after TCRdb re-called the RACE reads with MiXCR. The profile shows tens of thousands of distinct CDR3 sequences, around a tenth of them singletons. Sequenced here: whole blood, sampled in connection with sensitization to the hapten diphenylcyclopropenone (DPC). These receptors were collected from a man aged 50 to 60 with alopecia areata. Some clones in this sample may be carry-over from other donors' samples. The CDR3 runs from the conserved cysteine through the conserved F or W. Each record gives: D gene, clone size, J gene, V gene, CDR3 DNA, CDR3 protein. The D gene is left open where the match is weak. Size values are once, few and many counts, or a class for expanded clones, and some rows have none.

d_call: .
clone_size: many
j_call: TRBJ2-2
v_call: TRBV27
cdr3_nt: TGTGCCAGCAGTGCCGGGGGGCCGAACACCGGGGAGCTGTTTTTT
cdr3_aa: CASSAGGPNTGELFF

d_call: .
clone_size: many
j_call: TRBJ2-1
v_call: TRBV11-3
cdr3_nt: TGTGCCAGCAGCTTTGCAGGGCACAATGAGCAGTTCTTC
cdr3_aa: CASSFAGHNEQFF

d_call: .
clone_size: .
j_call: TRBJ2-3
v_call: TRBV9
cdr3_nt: TGTGCCAGCAGCGTAGGAGGAGATACGCAGTATTTT
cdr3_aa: CASSVGGDTQYF

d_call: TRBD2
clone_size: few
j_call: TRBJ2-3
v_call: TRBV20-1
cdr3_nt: TGCAGTGCTAGTAATCTAGCGGGAGGCTTCACAGATACGCAGTATTTT
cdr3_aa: CSASNLAGGFTDTQYF

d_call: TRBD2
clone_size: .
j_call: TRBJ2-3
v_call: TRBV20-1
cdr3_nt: TGCAGTGCTAACGAGGGAGGGGCAGATACGCAGTATTTT
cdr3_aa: CSANEGGADTQYF

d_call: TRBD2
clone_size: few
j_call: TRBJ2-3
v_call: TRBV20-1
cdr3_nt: TGCAGTGCTAGGGAGGGGGCTAGCGGGAGTCCCACGCAGTATTTT
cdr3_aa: CSAREGASGSPTQYF

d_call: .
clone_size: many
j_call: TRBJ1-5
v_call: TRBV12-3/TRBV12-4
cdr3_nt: TGTGCCAGCAGTCCCTCTCTGGGGCCCCAGCATTTT
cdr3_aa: CASSPSLGPQHF

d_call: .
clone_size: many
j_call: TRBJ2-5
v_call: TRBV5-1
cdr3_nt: TGCGCCAGCAGGCGGGAGAGGGGGCCGCAGACCCAGTACTTC
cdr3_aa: CASRRERGPQTQYF

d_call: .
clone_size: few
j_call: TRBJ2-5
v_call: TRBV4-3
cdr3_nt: TGCGCCAGCAGCCGAGGACAGAGTGGAGTGGGGACCCAGTACTTC
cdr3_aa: CASSRGQSGVGTQYF

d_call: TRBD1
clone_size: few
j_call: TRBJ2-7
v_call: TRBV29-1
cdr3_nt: TGCAGCGTATCCTACGGGACAGGGGGCAGCTACGAGCAGTACTTC
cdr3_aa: CSVSYGTGGSYEQYF

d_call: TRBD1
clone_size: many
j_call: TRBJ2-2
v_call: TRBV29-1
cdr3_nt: TGCAGCGTTGATGGGCCGGGACAGGGGGCCGGGGAGCTGTTTTTT
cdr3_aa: CSVDGPGQGAGELFF

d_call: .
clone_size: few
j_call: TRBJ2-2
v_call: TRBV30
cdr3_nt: TGTGCCTGGAATGGGTACACCGGGGAGCTGTTTTTT
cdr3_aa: CAWNGYTGELFF

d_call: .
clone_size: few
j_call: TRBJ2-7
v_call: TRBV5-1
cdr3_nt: TGCGCCAGCAGTTTGGGACAACGGAGCTACGAGCAGTACTTC
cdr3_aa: CASSLGQRSYEQYF

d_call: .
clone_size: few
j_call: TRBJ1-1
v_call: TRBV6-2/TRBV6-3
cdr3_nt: TGTGCCAGCAGTTATAGCGGGGAGAGGGAAGCTTTCTTT
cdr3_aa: CASSYSGEREAFF